The sequence of this T cell receptor (beta chain) was determined in a study of T-cell reconstitution after alpha-beta-depleted transplantation in children. In this sample, this clonotype turned up a few times. A TCRbeta library incorporating unique molecular identifiers was prepared. TCRdb re-called the PCR reads through MiXCR, storing one row per CDR3 protein. The sample records some 490,000 distinct CDR3 sequences, around 12% being singletons. Sequencing used PBMCs from the stem cell graft donor, obtained from the stem cell graft. This clonotype originated in a human donor who donated a stem cell graft to a child with combined immunodeficiency.

The CDR3 bases are TGTGCCAGCAGTTACGGCGACGATAATTCACCCCTCCACTTT. Its protein product is CASSYGDDNSPLHF. The chain joins TRBV6-5 to TRBJ1-6; D unresolved. V gave up 2 bases and J gave up 5 bases, with 7 bases separating them. The germline V gene has CDR1 MNHEY and CDR2 SVGAGI. The CDR3 spans 14 residues.